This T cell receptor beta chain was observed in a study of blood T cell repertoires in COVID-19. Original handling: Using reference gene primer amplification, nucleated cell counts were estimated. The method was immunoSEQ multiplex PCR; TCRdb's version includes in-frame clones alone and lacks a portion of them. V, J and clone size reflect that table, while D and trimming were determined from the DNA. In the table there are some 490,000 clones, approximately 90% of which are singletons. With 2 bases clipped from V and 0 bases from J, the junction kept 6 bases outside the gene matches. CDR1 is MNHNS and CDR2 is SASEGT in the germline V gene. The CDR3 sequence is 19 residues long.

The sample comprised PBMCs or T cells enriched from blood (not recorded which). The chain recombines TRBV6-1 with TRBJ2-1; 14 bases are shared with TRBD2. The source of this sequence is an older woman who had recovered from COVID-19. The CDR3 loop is CASSERLAGGLSSYNEQFF. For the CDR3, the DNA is TGTGCCAGCAGTGAACGACTAGCGGGGGGGTTAAGCTCCTACAATGAGCAGTTCTTC.